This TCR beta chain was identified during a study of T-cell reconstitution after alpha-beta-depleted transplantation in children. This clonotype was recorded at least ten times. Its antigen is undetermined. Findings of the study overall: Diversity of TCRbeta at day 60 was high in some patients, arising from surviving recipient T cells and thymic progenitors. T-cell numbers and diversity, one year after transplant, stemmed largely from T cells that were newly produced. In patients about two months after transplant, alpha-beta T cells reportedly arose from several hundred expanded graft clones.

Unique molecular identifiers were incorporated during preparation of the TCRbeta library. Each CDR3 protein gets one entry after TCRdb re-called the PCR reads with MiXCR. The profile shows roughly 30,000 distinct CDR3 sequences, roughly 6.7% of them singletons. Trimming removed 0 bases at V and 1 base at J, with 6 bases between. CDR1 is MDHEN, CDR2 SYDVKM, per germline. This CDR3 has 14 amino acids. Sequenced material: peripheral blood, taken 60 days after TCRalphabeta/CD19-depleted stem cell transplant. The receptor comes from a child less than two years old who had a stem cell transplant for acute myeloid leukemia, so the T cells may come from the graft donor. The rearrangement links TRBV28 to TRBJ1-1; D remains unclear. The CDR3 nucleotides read TGTGCCAGCAGTTTATGGCCAGGGAACACTGAAGCTTTCTTT. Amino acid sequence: CASSLWPGNTEAFF.